This T cell receptor beta chain was recorded in a study of B cell selection in AIRE deficiency. Trimming stripped 8 bases from V and 7 bases from J, with 21 bases between. The CDR3 covers 15 residues. The germline gives CDR1 WSHSY, CDR2 SAAADI. Sorted regulatory T cells were CD4-positive, CD25-high and CD127-low or negative. On this clone itself: Antigen unknown.

Method: immunoSEQ multiplex PCR; TCRdb's copy keeps in-frame clones and lacks some. Of about 22,000 clones detected, 94% appear once; the ten largest clones hold roughly 2.1%. Study-wide findings and caveats: Only TCRbeta was sequenced; 36.6% of shared healthy Treg sequences appeared in Tconv. Roughly 28% of healthy-shared Treg TCRbeta sequences appeared in patient Tconv cells. Shorter CDR3s marked shared Treg sequences, biased toward few non-templated insertions. AIRE-deficient Tconv and Treg repertoires matched healthy donors in TCRBV, CDR3 length, diversity.

Sequenced: Tregs sorted from PBMCs. The source of this sequence is a human donor with AIRE deficiency. V usage is TRBV10-2 and J usage is TRBJ2-1; perhaps TRBD2 as D (5 bases). CDR3 loop: CASGLGAVRGNEQFF. CDR3 coding DNA: TGCGCCAGCGGGTTAGGAGCCGTCCGGGGAAATGAGCAGTTCTTC.